The source of this T cell receptor (beta chain) is a study of blood T cell repertoires in COVID-19 (TCRdb year 2020). Notes on the research overall: The collaborator samples originated in the United States, Italy and Spain and spanned the acute and convalescent phases of COVID-19. The prospective study material was composed of cDNA or gDNA derived from T cells, B-cell-depleted T cells, or PBMCs. Subjects who had been exposed to COVID-19, were actively infected with it, or had recovered from it provided the deeply sampled blood TCRbeta repertoires that made up the dataset. The repertoires were made available in a free public database intended to serve as a resource for research on the immune response to SARS-CoV-2. Samples came from the ongoing ImmuneRACE study (first 160 participants) plus 1,254 subjects from 6 global collaborators. Sample metadata almost always included a de-identified subject ID, COVID-19 status, age in years and sex. Where available, HLA class I and class II types were taken from metadata supplied by the sample provider and were not determined by assay-based typing.

TCRbeta CDR3 regions were amplified from genomic DNA by means of the immunoSEQ Assay, a bias-controlled multiplex PCR. Regarding the original processing steps: The number of nucleated cells in each sample was estimated from the amplification of reference gene primers within the assay. Sequence reads were collapsed and filtered to measure the absolute abundance of every unique TCRbeta CDR3 rearrangement. For each sample, productive Simpson clonality was calculated by taking the square root of Simpson's diversity index across productive rearrangements. Sourced from immuneACCESS, this table was stored by TCRdb with only in-frame sequences that have V and J called. A share of the clones is absent; for the studies checked, an unresolved V gene accounts for under half, and the remainder has no known explanation. From that table come the V and J calls and clone size; the DNA was used to work out D and trimming. The sample table lists about 73,000 clones, about 92% of them with a count of one. Of the sample, 16% falls within the top ten clones.

The count of this clone is one. Its recognized antigen is unknown. Base qualities were left out, and no much larger clone turns up one base away. The collaborating institutions used their own protocols to collect whole blood in K2EDTA tubes. For TCRbeta analysis, collaborator samples were shipped as frozen whole blood, as isolated PBMCs, or as DNA extracted from either sample type. Here is what the overall study found, with its caveats: How much clinical and demographic metadata was included differed by source and by participant, and the metadata was provided uncurated.

The origin of this receptor is a woman of 80 years or more with active or convalescent COVID-19. Sequencing was carried out using peripheral blood.

The sequenced DNA is TGTGCCAGCAGCTTCGCCGGGGCGGGGGGGCCTCGCGAGACCCAGTACTTC. This is translated as CASSFAGAGGPRETQYF. The V gene is TRBV7-9 and the J gene is TRBJ2-5; 9 junctional bases match TRBD2. Inclusive of the bounding cysteine and phenylalanine, the CDR3 is 17 residues long. Only the CDR3 DNA is retained, 51 bases long and in frame from the first base. V is pruned by 3 bases and J by 5 bases, leaving 13 bases of the junction without a gene match. CDR1 and CDR2, per the germline V gene (reference sequence), are SEHNR and FQNEAQ.